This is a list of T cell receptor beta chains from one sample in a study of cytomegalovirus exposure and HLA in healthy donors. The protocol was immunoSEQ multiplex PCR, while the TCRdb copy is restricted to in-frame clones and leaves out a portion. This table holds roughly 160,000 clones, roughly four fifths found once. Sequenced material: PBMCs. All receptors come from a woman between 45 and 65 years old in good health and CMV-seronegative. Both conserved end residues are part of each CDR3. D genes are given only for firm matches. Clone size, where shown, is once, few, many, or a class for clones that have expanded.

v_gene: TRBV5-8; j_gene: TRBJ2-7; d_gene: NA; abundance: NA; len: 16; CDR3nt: TGTGCCAGCAGCTTGGCTGGGGCAATGGGCGCTTACGAGCAGTACTTC; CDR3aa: CASSLAGAMGAYEQYF
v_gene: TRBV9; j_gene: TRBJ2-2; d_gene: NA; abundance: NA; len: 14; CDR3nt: TGTGCCAGCAGCATGGGACTTCTCACCGGGGAGCTGTTTTTT; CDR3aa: CASSMGLLTGELFF
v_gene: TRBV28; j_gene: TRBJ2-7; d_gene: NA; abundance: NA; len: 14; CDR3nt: TGTGCCAGCAGTTTAGAGGACTCAGTTTACGAGCAGTACTTC; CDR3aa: CASSLEDSVYEQYF
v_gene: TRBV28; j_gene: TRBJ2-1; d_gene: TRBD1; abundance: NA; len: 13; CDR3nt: TGTGCCCACCGGGACAGGGCGGGCAATGAGCAGTTCTTC; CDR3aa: CAHRDRAGNEQFF
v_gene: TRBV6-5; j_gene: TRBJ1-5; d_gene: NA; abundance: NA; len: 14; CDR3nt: TGTGCCAGCAGTTATTCAGGGGCCAATCAGCCCCAGCATTTT; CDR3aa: CASSYSGANQPQHF
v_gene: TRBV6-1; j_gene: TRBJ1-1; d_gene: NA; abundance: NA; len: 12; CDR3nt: TGTGCCAGCAGTCGCCCTGGACAACGAGCTTTCTTT; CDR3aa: CASSRPGQRAFF
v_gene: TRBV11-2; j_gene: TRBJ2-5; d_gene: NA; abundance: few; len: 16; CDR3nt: TGTGCCAGCACCTTAAGAACCACAGGGACCCCCGGGACCCAGTACTTC; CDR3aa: CASTLRTTGTPGTQYF
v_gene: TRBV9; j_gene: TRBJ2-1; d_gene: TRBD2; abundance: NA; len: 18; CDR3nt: TGTGCCAGCAGCCTCTCCCCAGCAAGAAGCGGGAGTAACAATGAGCAGTTCTTC; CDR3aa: CASSLSPARSGSNNEQFF
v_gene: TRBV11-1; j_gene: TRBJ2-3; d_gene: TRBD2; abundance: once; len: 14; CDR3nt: TGTGCCACCTCTGAGCGGGGAGGCGGAGATACGCAGTATTTT; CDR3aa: CATSERGGGDTQYF
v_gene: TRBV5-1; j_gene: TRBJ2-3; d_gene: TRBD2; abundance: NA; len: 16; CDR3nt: TGCGCCAGCAGCCTCGACGGGGGGGTCGGTTCAGATACGCAGTATTTT; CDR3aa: CASSLDGGVGSDTQYF
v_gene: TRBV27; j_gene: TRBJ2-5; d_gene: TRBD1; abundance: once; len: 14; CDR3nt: TGTGCCAGCAGCCGGGACAGGGTTCAGGAGACCCAGTACTTC; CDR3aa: CASSRDRVQETQYF
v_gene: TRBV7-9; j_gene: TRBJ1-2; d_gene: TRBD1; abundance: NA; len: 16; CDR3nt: TGTGCCAGCAGCTTAGGTGGGACAGGGAGTGACTATGGCTACACCTTC; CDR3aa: CASSLGGTGSDYGYTF
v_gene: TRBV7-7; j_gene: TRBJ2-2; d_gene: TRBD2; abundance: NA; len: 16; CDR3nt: TGTGCCAGCAGCTTGATTAGCGGGGGGGCTACCGGGGAGCTGTTTTTT; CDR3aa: CASSLISGGATGELFF
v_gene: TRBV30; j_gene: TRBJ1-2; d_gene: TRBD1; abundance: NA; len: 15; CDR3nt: TGTGCCTGGAAAGAGGGGAAACAGGGGACGTGGGGCTACACCTTC; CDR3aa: CAWKEGKQGTWGYTF